This T cell receptor (beta chain) comes out of a study of cytotoxic CD8 clonotypes in ibrutinib-treated CLL (dated by TCRdb to about 2021). With respect to the entire study: The cohort was composed of some ten relapsed/refractory and fewer than 16 treatment-naive patients; IGHV unmutated status was identified in some 17 patients. On average, each sample had approximately 260,000 productive templates and more than 75,000 productive rearrangements. Responses were partial in around 25 patients and complete in 2; after median around 65 months follow-up, some 14 stayed in remission and roughly twelve progressed. Cryopreserved peripheral blood mononuclear cells were obtained before treatment, at response, and at either sustained remission or disease progression. Longitudinal samples were available for 26 of the 86 trial participants. Samples at response were collected after a median of about 12 months of treatment, with a range of about 6 to 40 months. Every remission and progressive disease sample was obtained while ibrutinib was still being received by the patients.

A remark on this clone: Its cognate antigen has yet to be identified. Base qualities are not recorded, but no much larger clone differs from it by a single base.

Germline trimming amounts to 4 bases on V and 6 bases on J, with 4 as the count of junction bases outside the gene matches. In the germline V gene, CDR1 corresponds to SGDLS and CDR2 to YYNGEE. From cysteine to phenylalanine, the CDR3 is 13 amino acids long. CDR3 DNA only is kept here, 39 bases in frame from base 1. Broader findings and caveats from the paper: Public clonotypes were rare and either shrank or stayed stable during treatment, and the rise in clonality at ibrutinib response reflected expansion of private clonotypes. Clonality increased at ibrutinib response, stayed stable in sustained remission, and fell back toward baseline at progression. Baseline clonality was found to be higher than that of age-matched healthy donors and was strongly correlated with circulating CD8+ T-cell counts. Sampling times were not matched between sustained-remission and progressing patients, and lymph node repertoires were not studied.

On a MiSeq, deep resolution sequencing aimed for a depth between 1 in 1 million and 1 in 200,000 T cells, with each clonotype covered roughly 10x on average. The immunoSEQ hsTCRB Kit was used to generate TCR beta libraries. Under the source paper's analysis protocol: ImmunoSEQ Data Assistant and ImmunoSEQ Analyzer were used for data analysis, and V, D and J genes were assigned according to IMGT definitions. Clonality, which ranges from 0 to 1, was calculated as one minus the normalized Shannon entropy of productive rearrangement frequencies. Public clonotype analysis was restricted to overrepresented clonotypes comprising at least 0.05% of each patient's repertoire. About a dozen repertoires from age-matched healthy donors, obtained from immuneACCESS, served as clonality controls. TCRdb obtained this table from immuneACCESS and retained in-frame rearrangements with V and J assigned. These tables miss some clones; where compared with another copy, unresolved V genes account for less than half of the shortfall, and the remainder is unexplained. Clone size and the V and J calls come from that table; the DNA yielded D and trimming. The sample table holds approximately 84,000 clones, of which roughly three quarters were seen once. The biggest ten clones account for about 4.8% of the sample.

Sample time point, as interpreted from the label and publication: about a year on ibrutinib. For TCR beta library preparation, around 2 micrograms of genomic DNA were isolated from cryopreserved PBMCs. Longitudinal blood samples from CLL patients receiving ibrutinib monotherapy were subjected to high-throughput TCR beta sequencing. The patients were enrolled in a single-center, open-label phase 2 trial of ibrutinib monotherapy. The chain was built from TRBV9 and TRBJ2-7; the junction holds 10 bases that match TRBD2. The origin of this receptor is a human donor with chronic lymphocytic leukemia. Sequences were derived from PBMCs, sampled after 12 months of ibrutinib treatment. The CDR3 corresponds to CASSPSGSGEQYF. The bases read TGTGCCAGCAGCCCTAGCGGGAGTGGCGAGCAGTACTTC.